One TCR beta chain is described in this entry. What it binds is not known. These data belong to a study of OX40 agonist ivuxolimab in advanced cancers. As for the study in general: Of mixed ages from about 20 to 90 and averaging approximately 60 years, the group was roughly 85% male. Treatment received earlier with anti-PD-1, anti-PD-L1 or anti-CTLA-4 agents was allowed, and 40% had some. Overall study results and limits: CD8+ T cells were the subset that, on average, had more expanded clones than CD4+.

This CDR3 is built from 16 residues. CDR1 and CDR2 from the germline V gene are SGHDN and FVKESK. Trimming removed 1 base from V and 2 bases from J, with 11 bases in between. Sequenced by immunoSEQ multiplex PCR; TCRdb stores in-frame clones only, minus some. The table has about 84,000 clones, 75% to 90% seen once. Samples of blood were obtained at baseline, on cycle 4 day 1, and on cycle 7 day 1. Sequenced material: CD4+ or CD8+ T cells sorted from blood, taken in a trial of the OX40 agonist ivuxolimab. This chain links TRBV14 with TRBJ1-4; possible D gene TRBD1, 5 bases. This TCR came from an adult with an advanced solid tumor such as melanoma, head and neck, liver or kidney cancer. The CDR3 bases are TGTGCCAGCAGCCAAGTCGGGGGGTCGACTAATGAAAAACTGTTTTTT. This gives the protein CASSQVGGSTNEKLFF.